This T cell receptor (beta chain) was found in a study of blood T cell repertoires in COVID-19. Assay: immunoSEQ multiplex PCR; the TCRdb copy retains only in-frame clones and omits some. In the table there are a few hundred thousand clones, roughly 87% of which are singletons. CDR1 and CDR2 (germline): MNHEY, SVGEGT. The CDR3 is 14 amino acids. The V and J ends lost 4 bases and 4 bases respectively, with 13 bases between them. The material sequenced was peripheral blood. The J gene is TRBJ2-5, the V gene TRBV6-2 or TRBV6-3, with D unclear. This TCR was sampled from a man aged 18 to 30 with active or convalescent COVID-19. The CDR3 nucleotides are TGTGCCAGCAGTTCCGACTTTGGCGGAGAGACCCAGTACTTC. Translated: CASSSDFGGETQYF.